This TCR beta chain came from a study of T cells after yellow fever vaccination. Study at large: Low-cell-number fractions were prepared with SMART-Seq v4 Ultra Low Input.

The CDR3 runs 12 residues. Germline V gene sequence: CDR1 MNHEY, CDR2 SMNVEV (reference sequence). V was cut by 3 bases and J by 12 bases, with 11 bases left in between. This clonotype was counted many times. Universal primer sites and UMIs were introduced during 5'RACE template-switching synthesis of TCR cDNA. From the 5' RACE reads, TCRdb called clonotypes with MiXCR, one entry per CDR3 protein. The sample consists of hundreds of thousands of distinct CDR3 sequences, roughly 8.7% of them appearing once. This TCR derives from a man between 18 and 35 years old who received the YFV17D yellow fever vaccine. V gene TRBV27 combines with J gene TRBJ1-4; a possible D gene is TRBD1 (6 bases). The sequences come from PBMCs, collected on the day of the first yellow fever vaccination. The CDR3 loop is CASSFGGRELFF. CDR3 DNA: TGTGCCAGCAGTTTCGGGGGCAGGGAACTGTTTTTT.